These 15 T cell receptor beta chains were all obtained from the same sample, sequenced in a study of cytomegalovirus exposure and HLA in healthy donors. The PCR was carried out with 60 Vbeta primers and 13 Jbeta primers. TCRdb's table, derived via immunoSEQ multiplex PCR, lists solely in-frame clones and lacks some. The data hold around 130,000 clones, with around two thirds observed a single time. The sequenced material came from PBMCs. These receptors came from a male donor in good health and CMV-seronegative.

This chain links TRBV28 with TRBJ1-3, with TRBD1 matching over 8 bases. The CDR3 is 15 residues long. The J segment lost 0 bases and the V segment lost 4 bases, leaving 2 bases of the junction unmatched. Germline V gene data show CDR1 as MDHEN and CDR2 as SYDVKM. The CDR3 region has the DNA TGTGCCAGCAGTTCGACAGGGGACTCTGGAAACACCATATATTTT. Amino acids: CASSSTGDSGNTIYF.

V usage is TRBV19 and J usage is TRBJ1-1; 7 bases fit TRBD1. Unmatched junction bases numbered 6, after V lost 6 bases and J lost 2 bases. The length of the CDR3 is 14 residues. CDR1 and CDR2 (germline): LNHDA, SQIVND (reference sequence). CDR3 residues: CASSGQAKNTEAFF. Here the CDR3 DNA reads TGTGCCAGTAGCGGACAGGCCAAAAACACTGAAGCTTTCTTT. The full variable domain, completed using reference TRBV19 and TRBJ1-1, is DGGITQSPKYLFRKEGQNVTLSCEQNLNHDAMYWYRQDPGQGLRLIYYSQIVNDFQKGDIAEGYSVSREKKESFPLTVTSAQKNPTAFYLCASSGQAKNTEAFFGQGTRLTVV.

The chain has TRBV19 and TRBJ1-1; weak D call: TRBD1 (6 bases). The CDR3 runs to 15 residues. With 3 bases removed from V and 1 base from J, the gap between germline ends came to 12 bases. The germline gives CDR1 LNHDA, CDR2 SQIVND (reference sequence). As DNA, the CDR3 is TGTGCCAGTAGTATCAATCAGGGACAGAACACTGAAGCTTTCTTT. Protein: CASSINQGQNTEAFF.

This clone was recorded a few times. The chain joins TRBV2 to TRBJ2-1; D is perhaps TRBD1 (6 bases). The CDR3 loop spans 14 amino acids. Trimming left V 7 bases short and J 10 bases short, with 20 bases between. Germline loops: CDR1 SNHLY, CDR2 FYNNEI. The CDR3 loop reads CASTTGTYSGEQFF. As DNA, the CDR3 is TGTGCCAGCACCACCGGGACATACTCTGGAGAGCAGTTCTTC.

CDR3 sequence reads: CASSQGQGWGTEAFF. The CDR3 DNA reads TGTGCCAGCAGCCAAGGACAGGGGTGGGGCACTGAAGCTTTCTTT. The chain couples TRBV14 to TRBJ1-1; 8 bases are a match to TRBD1. From germline, CDR1 is SGHDN and CDR2 FVKESK. The CDR3 sequence is 15 residues long. J was trimmed by 4 bases and V by 1 base; bases with no gene match: 5.

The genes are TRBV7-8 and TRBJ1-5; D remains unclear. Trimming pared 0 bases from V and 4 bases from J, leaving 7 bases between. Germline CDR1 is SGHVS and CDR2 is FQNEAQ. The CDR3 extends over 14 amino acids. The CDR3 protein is CASSLAGRNQPQHF. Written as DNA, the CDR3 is TGTGCCAGCAGCTTAGCGGGGAGAAATCAGCCCCAGCATTTT.

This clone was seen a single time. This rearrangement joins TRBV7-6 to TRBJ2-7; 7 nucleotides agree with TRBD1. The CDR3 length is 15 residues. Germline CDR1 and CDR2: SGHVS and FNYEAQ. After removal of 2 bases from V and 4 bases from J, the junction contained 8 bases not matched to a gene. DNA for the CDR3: TGTGCCAGCAGCTTATCCACAGGGGAAAGGTACGAGCAGTACTTC. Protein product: CASSLSTGERYEQYF.

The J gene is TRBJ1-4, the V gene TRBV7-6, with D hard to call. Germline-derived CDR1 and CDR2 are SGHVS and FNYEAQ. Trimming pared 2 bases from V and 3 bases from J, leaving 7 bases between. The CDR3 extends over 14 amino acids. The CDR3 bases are TGTGCCAGCAGCTTAATGCAGTCTAATGAAAAACTGTTTTTT. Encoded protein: CASSLMQSNEKLFF. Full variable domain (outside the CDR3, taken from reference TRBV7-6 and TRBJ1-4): GAGVSQSPRYKVTKRGQDVALRCDPISGHVSLYWYRQALGQGPEFLTYFNYEAQQDKSGLPNDRFSAERPEGSISTLTIQRTEQRDSAMYRCASSLMQSNEKLFFGSGTQLSVL.

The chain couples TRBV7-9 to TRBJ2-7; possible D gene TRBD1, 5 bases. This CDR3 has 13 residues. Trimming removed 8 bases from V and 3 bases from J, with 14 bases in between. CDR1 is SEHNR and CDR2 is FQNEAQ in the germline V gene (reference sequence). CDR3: CASEMDTNYEQYF. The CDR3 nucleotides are TGTGCCAGCGAAATGGACACCAACTACGAGCAGTACTTC.

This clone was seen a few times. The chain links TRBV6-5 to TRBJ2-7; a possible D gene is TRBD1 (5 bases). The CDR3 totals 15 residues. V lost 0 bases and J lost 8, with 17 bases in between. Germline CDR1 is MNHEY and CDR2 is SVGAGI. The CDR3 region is CASSYSAGLLEKQYF. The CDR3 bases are TGTGCCAGCAGTTACTCCGCAGGGTTATTGGAAAAGCAGTACTTC.

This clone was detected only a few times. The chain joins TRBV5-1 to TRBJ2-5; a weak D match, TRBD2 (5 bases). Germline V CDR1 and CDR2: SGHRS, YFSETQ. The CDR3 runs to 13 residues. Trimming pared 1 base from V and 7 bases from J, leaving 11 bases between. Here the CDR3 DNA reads TGCGCCAGCAGCTTGAACGGGGTCTGGACCCAGTACTTC. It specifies CASSLNGVWTQYF.

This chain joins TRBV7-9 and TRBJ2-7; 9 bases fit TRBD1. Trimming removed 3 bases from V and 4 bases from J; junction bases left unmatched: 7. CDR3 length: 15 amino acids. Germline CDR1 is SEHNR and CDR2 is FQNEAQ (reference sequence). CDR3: CASSLLGTGTYEQYF. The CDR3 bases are TGTGCCAGCAGCTTGCTCGGGACAGGGACATACGAGCAGTACTTC.

CDR3 sequence: CASNIVQGAFDQETQYF. The CDR3 DNA sequence: TGTGCCAGCAACATCGTCCAGGGGGCATTTGACCAAGAGACCCAGTACTTC. V gene TRBV28 combines with J gene TRBJ2-5; 8 bases fit TRBD1. Trimming at V came to 7 bases and at J to 0 bases, leaving 13 bases not matched to a gene. Germline assignment: CDR1 MDHEN and CDR2 SYDVKM. The CDR3 runs to 17 residues.

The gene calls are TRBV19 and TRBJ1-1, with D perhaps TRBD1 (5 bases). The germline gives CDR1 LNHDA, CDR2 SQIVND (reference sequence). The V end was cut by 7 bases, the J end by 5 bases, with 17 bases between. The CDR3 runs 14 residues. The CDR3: CASTNRLPGTEAFF. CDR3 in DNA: TGTGCCAGTACCAACAGGTTGCCAGGGACTGAAGCTTTCTTT.

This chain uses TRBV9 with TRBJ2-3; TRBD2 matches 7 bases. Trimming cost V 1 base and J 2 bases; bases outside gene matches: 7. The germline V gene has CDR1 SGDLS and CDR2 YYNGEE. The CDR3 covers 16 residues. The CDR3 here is CASSVLGLDFTDTQYF. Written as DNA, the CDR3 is TGTGCCAGCAGCGTACTCGGACTAGATTTCACAGATACGCAGTATTTT.